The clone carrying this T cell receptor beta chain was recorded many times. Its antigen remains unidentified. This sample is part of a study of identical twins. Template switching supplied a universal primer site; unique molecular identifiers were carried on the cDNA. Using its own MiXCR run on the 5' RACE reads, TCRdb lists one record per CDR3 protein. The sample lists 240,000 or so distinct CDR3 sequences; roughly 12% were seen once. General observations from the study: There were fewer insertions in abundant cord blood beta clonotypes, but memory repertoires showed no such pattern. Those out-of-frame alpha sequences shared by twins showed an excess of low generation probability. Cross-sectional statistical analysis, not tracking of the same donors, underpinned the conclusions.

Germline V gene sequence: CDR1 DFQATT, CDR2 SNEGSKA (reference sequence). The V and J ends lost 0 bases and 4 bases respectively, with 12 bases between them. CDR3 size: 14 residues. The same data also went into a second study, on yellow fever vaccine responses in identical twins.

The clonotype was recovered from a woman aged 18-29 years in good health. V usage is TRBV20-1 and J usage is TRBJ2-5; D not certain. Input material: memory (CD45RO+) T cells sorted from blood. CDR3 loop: CSARDLIARETQYF. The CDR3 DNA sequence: TGCAGTGCTAGAGATCTGATAGCACGAGAGACCCAGTACTTC.